These 12 T cell receptor beta chains were all obtained from the same sample, sequenced in a study of blood T cell repertoires in COVID-19. Generated by immunoSEQ multiplex PCR, the TCRdb table keeps only in-frame clones and is missing some. In the table there are under 130,000 clones, about 76% of which are singletons. The sample was peripheral blood. These receptors were obtained from an older man with acute or convalescent COVID-19.

The chain is built from TRBV5-4 and TRBJ2-2, with D maybe TRBD2 (5 bases). The V gene lost 4 bases and the J gene lost 2 bases, with 12 bases spanning the gap. CDR3 length equals 15 residues. The germline V gene encodes CDR1 SGHNT and CDR2 YYREEE (reference sequence). In DNA form, the CDR3 reads TGTGCCAGCAGCCGCGGGTCCTCCAACACCGGGGAGCTGTTTTTT. Translated, it gives CASSRGSSNTGELFF.

This chain uses TRBV7-3 with TRBJ2-2, with 9 bases identical to TRBD1. Germline V gene data show CDR1 as SGHTA and CDR2 as FQGTGA. V shed 5 bases, J shed 6 bases, and the junction held 4 bases outside the gene matches. The CDR3 length is 14 residues. The CDR3 region is CASSVQGAAGELFF. Written as DNA, the CDR3 is TGTGCCAGCAGCGTACAGGGGGCGGCCGGGGAGCTGTTTTTT. Full variable domain (outside the CDR3, taken from reference TRBV7-3 and TRBJ2-2): GAGVSQTPSNKVTEKGKYVELRCDPISGHTALYWYRQSLGQGPEFLIYFQGTGAADDSGLPNDRFFAVRPEGSVSTLKIQRTERGDSAVYLCASSVQGAAGELFFGEGSRLTVL.

This clone showed up just a few times. The chain uses TRBV19 and TRBJ2-1; TRBD2 matches 9 bases. The CDR3 has 15 residues. V shed 1 base, J shed 2 bases, and the junction held 0 bases outside the gene matches. The V gene's germline CDR1 is LNHDA and CDR2 SQIVND (reference sequence). The CDR3 is CASSIGLAAYNEQFF. In DNA form, the CDR3 reads TGTGCCAGTAGTATAGGACTAGCGGCCTACAATGAGCAGTTCTTC.

The V call is TRBV7-3, the J call TRBJ2-1, with D possibly matching TRBD1 (6 bases). From germline, CDR1 is SGHTA and CDR2 FQGTGA. This CDR3 contains 15 residues. V was clipped by 5 bases and J by 5 bases, with 16 bases between them. The CDR3 sequence: CASSPPGQFNNEQFF. CDR3 nucleotides: TGTGCCAGCAGCCCACCTGGACAGTTTAACAATGAGCAGTTCTTC.

This chain uses TRBV19 with TRBJ2-1; 7 nucleotides agree with TRBD2. Germline assignment: CDR1 LNHDA and CDR2 SQIVND (reference sequence). CDR3 length: 15 amino acids. Trimming took 6 bases from V and 5 from J; bases not matched to a gene: 10. CDR3 bases: TGTGCCAGTAGCGCCTCTAGCGGTAGGAACAATGAGCAGTTCTTC. It specifies CASSASSGRNNEQFF.

This chain connects TRBV5-1 to TRBJ2-5, with TRBD1 matching over 12 bases. The junction had 4 bases not matched to a gene; V was cut back by 4 bases and J by 0 bases. Germline loops: CDR1 SGHRS, CDR2 YFSETQ. The CDR3 loop spans 16 amino acids. CDR3 in amino acids: CASSGGTGGYQETQYF. The CDR3 nucleotides read TGCGCCAGCAGCGGCGGGACAGGGGGCTACCAAGAGACCCAGTACTTC.

The J gene is TRBJ1-2, the V gene TRBV5-6; TRBD1 aligns across 11 bases. There are 15 residues in the CDR3. Germline V gives CDR1 SGHDT, CDR2 YYEEEE. V shed 0 bases, J shed 7 bases, and the junction held 5 bases outside the gene matches. The CDR3 bases are TGTGCCAGCAGCTTGGGCGGGACAGGGGGAACTGGCTACACCTTC. Translating it yields CASSLGGTGGTGYTF.

This clone has just one count. The J gene is TRBJ2-6, the V gene TRBV6-2 or TRBV6-3, with TRBD2 matching 7 bases. The germline V gene encodes CDR1 MNHEY and CDR2 SVGEGT. The trim removed 2 bases at V and 0 bases at J, leaving 7 bases unmatched. The CDR3 is 18 amino acids. CDR3 nucleotide sequence: TGTGCCAGCAGTTACGGGAGGGGCGAAAGCTCTGGGGCCAACGTCCTGACTTTC. Its protein product is CASSYGRGESSGANVLTF.

The V gene is TRBV7-9, the J gene TRBJ1-6; 7 bases are a match to TRBD1. V lost 2 bases and J lost 0; bases outside the gene matches: 4. The CDR3 length is 17 residues. Looked up from germline, CDR1 is SEHNR and CDR2 is FQNEAQ (reference sequence). The CDR3 DNA reads TGTGCCAGCAGCTTACCGGACAGGAGCTCCTATAATTCACCCCTCCACTTT. Its protein product is CASSLPDRSSYNSPLHF.

The genes are TRBV5-1 and TRBJ2-1, with 8 bases matching TRBD1. The CDR3 is made up of 13 amino acids. Per germline, CDR1 SGHRS and CDR2 YFSETQ. V gave up 7 bases and J gave up 7 bases; unmatched junction bases: 7. In DNA, the CDR3 is TGCGCCAGCGGCAGGGGGCGCAATAATGAGCAGTTCTTC. Translation gives CASGRGRNNEQFF.

This clone was seen a single time. The chain combines TRBV5-4 with TRBJ2-1, with a tentative D call TRBD2 (5 bases). V lost 0 bases and J 5 bases, leaving 15 bases between the germline ends. CDR3 size: 16 residues. Germline CDR1 and CDR2: SGHNT and YYREEE (reference sequence). The chain's CDR3 is CASSLVRSEGNNEQFF. In nucleotides, the CDR3 is TGTGCCAGCAGCTTGGTTAGGAGTGAGGGAAACAATGAGCAGTTCTTC.

This clone was counted only a few times. The chain combines TRBV4-1 with TRBJ2-2; tentative D call: TRBD1 (7 bases). Germline V gives CDR1 MGHRA, CDR2 YSYEKL. The CDR3 runs to 16 residues. With 1 base removed from V and 7 bases from J, the gap between germline ends came to 16 bases. Written as DNA, the CDR3 is TGCGCCAGCAGCCAAGCTTCAGGGGGGAGAAACGGGGAGCTGTTTTTT. Its protein is CASSQASGGRNGELFF.